The sequence of this TCR beta chain was determined in a study of T cells in localized non-small cell lung cancer. Study-level results: Researchers found a median around 50 of the top 100 tumor clones in adjacent lung.

Measured with immunoSEQ multiplex PCR; TCRdb has only the in-frame clones, and not every one. This table has 75,000 to 95,000 clones, 87% appearing once. The CDR3 has 11 residues. V gave up 2 bases and J gave up 6 bases, with 4 bases separating them. CDR1 and CDR2 (germline): ENHRY, SYGVKD. About this clone: Its antigen is not known.

The receptor was isolated from a man aged 40 to 70 with stage I squamous cell lung carcinoma. J is TRBJ2-5 and V is TRBV10-3, with D unresolved. The specimen was peripheral blood, collected before any cancer treatment. CDR3 DNA: TGTGCCATCAGTGAGGAAAAGACCCAGTACTTC. Its translation is CAISEEKTQYF.